The present TCR beta chain was sequenced within a study of response to subunit inactivated influenza vaccine. V lost 2 bases to trimming and J lost 8 bases, with 13 bases between them. Germline V gives CDR1 MNHEY, CDR2 SVGAGI. The CDR3 is made up of 15 amino acids. TCRdb independently ran MiXCR on the RT-PCR reads; one entry per CDR3 protein. The repertoire holds more than 500,000 distinct CDR3 sequences, approximately 11% seen once, with 11% in the top ten. This same sample was also part of a study on T cells expressing NK-cell markers. That report notes: Scientists made TCR beta cDNA using 5'RACE template switching with UMIs. Sequencing of TCR beta repertoires drew on sorted CD3+CD56+NKG2C+, CD3+CD56+NKG2C- and CD3+CD56-NKG2C+ T cells. The authors restricted sorting to alpha-beta TCR T cells with an anti-gamma-delta TCR antibody in several experiments. Top CD8+ clonotypes included the dominant CD3+CD56+NKG2C+ clonotypes in 6 or 7 donors. The CD3+CD56-NKG2C+ fraction was also led by these clonotypes in a few donors.

The sequence derives from a man between 45 and 60 years old who received an inactivated influenza vaccine. Sequenced here: PBMCs from blood, sampled on the day of vaccination. The chain has TRBV6-5 and TRBJ1-6; D possibly corresponds to TRBD1 (5 bases). Written as DNA, the CDR3 is TGTGCCAGCAGTTACGAGCAGGGTTCTTATTCACCCCTCCACTTT. The encoded protein is CASSYEQGSYSPLHF.